These 2 T cell receptor beta chains were all obtained from the same sample, sequenced in a study of T-cell reconstitution after alpha-beta-depleted transplantation in children. Unique molecular identifiers were incorporated during preparation of the TCRbeta library. TCRdb used MiXCR to reprocess the PCR reads, holding one entry per CDR3 protein. The sample shows 200,000 or so distinct CDR3 sequences, about 6% of them seen only once. Sequenced here: PBMCs, sampled before TCRalphabeta/CD19-depleted stem cell transplant. These receptors were obtained from a girl under two years old with combined immunodeficiency, due to receive a stem cell transplant.

In its sample, this clonotype was seen many times. V is TRBV7-2 and J is TRBJ2-5, with TRBD2 matching 12 bases. The length of the CDR3 is 16 residues. Germline values: CDR1 SGHTA, CDR2 FQGNSA. The trim removed 5 bases at V and 2 bases at J, leaving 6 bases unmatched. The CDR3 loop reads CASSLATSGGQETQYF. For the CDR3, the DNA is TGTGCCAGCAGCCTCGCGACTAGCGGGGGACAAGAGACCCAGTACTTC. Supplemented by reference TRBV7-2 and TRBJ2-5, the full variable domain reads GAGVSQSPSNKVTEKGKDVELRCDPISGHTALYWYRQSLGQGLEFLIYFQGNSAPDKSGLPSDRFSAERTGGSVSTLTIQRTQQEDSAVYLCASSLATSGGQETQYFGPGTRLLVL.

This clonotype was seen ten or more times. This rearrangement joins TRBV4-2 to TRBJ2-2; 7 bases map to TRBD2. This CDR3 is 17 amino acids long. CDR1 is LGHNA and CDR2 is YNFKEQ in the germline V gene. Germline trimming cut 0 bases from V and 6 bases from J; bases unmatched to any gene: 10. CDR3 bases: TGTGCCAGCAGCCAAGATCGGAGGGAGGGCCTAGCCGGGGAGCTGTTTTTT. It yields the protein CASSQDRREGLAGELFF.